The source of this TCR beta chain is a study of shared clonotypes between healthy human individuals. Deep-level settings were used for running the assay. Profiled with immunoSEQ multiplex PCR; TCRdb holds only in-frame clones, not every one. The sample carries about 2.2 million clones, about 92% recorded once. As defined, naive CD8 cells were CD45RO-negative and positively selected for CCR7, with terminally differentiated effector memory CD45RA+ cells excluded. Looked up from germline, CDR1 is LGHNA and CDR2 is YSLEER. The CDR3 runs to 16 residues. J gave up 9 bases and V 0 bases, and 6 bases lay outside the gene matches. General study points: Clonotypes not shared had lower generation probabilities than those common to all four donors. Several donors held about 5% of naive CD4 clonotypes in common.

Worth noting for this clone: What it binds is not known.

The chain combines TRBV4-3 with TRBJ2-1; 12 nucleotides align to TRBD2. The clonotype comes from a man between 18 and 29 years old in good health. Some clones in this sample may be carry-over from other donors' samples. Sequencing input: naive CD8+ T cells from PBMCs. CDR3 bases: TGCGCCAGCAGCCAAGATTACCTAGCGGGAGGGGGTGAGCAGTTCTTC. This translates into CASSQDYLAGGGEQFF.